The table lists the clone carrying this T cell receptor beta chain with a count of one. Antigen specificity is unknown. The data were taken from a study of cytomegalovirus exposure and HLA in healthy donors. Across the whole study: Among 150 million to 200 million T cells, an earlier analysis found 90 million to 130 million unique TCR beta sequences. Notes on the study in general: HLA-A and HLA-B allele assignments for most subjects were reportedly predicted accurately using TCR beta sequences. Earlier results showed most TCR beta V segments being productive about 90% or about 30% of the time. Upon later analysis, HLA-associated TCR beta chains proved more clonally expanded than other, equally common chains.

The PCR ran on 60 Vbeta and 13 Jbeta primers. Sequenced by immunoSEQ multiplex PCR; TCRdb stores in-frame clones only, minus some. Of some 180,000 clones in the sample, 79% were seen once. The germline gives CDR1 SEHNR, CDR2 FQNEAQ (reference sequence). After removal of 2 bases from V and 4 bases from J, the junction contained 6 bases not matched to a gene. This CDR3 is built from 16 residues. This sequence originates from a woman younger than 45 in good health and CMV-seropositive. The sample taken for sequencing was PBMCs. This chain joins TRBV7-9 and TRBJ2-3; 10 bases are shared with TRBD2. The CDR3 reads CASSLYSGGASDTQYF. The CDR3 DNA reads TGTGCCAGCAGCTTATACAGCGGGGGGGCCTCAGATACGCAGTATTTT.